The source of this T cell receptor beta chain is a study of blood T cell repertoires in COVID-19. About the study: COVID-19 samples from acute and convalescent phases originated in the United States, Italy and Spain. Sample material is recorded as cDNA or gDNA derived from T cells, B-cell-depleted T cells, or PBMCs.

Trimming took 1 base from V and 4 from J; bases not matched to a gene: 9. Germline CDR1 and CDR2: SEHNR and FQNEAQ (reference sequence). The CDR3 sequence is 17 residues long. Original processing methods: For nucleated cells, counts were estimated from reference gene primer amplification. Clones were read by immunoSEQ multiplex PCR, and TCRdb kept only the in-frame ones, dropping some. For V, J and clone size, that table is used; D and trimming come from the DNA. The table shows roughly 250,000 clones, with 70% to 90% occurring only once. The J gene is TRBJ2-1, the V gene TRBV7-9, with TRBD2 matching 8 bases. Sequencing was done on a sample of peripheral blood. The source of this sequence is a woman aged 40 to 55 who had recovered from COVID-19. CDR3 sequence: CASSLGLAGALYNEQFF. Here the CDR3 DNA reads TGTGCCAGCAGCTTAGGGCTAGCGGGTGCCCTTTACAATGAGCAGTTCTTC.